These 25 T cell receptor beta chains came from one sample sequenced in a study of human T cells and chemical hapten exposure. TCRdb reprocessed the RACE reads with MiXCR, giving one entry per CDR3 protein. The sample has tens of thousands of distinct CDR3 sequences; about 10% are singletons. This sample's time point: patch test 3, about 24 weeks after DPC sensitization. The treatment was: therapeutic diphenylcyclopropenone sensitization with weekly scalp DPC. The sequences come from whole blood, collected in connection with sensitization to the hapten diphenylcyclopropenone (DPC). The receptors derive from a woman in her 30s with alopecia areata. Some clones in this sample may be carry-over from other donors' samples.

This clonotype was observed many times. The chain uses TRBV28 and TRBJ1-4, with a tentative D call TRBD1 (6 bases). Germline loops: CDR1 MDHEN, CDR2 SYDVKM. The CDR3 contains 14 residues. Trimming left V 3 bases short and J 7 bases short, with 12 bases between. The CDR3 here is CASSFQGISEKLFF. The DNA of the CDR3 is TGTGCCAGCAGTTTCCAGGGGATTAGTGAAAAACTGTTTTTT.

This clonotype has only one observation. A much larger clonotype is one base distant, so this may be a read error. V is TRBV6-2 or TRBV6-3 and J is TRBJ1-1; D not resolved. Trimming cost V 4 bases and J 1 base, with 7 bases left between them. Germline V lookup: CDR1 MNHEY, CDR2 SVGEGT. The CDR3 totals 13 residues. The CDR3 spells CASSSAGNTEAFF. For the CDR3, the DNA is TGTGCCAGCAGTTCCGCAGGGAACACTGAAGCTTTCTTT.

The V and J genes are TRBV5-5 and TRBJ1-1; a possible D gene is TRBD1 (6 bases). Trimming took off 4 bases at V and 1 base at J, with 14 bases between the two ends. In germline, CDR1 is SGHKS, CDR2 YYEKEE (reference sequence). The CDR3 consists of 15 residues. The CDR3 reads CASSPLGQPNTEAFF. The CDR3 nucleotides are TGTGCCAGCAGCCCCCTTGGACAGCCGAACACTGAAGCTTTCTTT.

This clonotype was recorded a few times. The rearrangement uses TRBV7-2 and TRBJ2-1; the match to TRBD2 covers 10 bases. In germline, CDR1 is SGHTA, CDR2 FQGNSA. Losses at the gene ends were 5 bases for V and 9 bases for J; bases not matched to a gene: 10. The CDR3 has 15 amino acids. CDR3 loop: CASSQAGGRVAEQFF. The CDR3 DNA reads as TGTGCCAGCAGCCAAGCGGGGGGGCGGGTGGCTGAGCAGTTCTTC. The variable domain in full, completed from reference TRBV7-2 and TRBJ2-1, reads GAGVSQSPSNKVTEKGKDVELRCDPISGHTALYWYRQSLGQGLEFLIYFQGNSAPDKSGLPSDRFSAERTGGSVSTLTIQRTQQEDSAVYLCASSQAGGRVAEQFFGPGTRLTVL.

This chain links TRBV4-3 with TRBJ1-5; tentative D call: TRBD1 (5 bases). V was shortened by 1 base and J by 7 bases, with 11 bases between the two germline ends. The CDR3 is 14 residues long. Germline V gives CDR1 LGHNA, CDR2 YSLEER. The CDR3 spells CASSQGGQGQPQHF. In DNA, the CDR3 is TGCGCCAGCAGCCAAGGGGGTCAGGGACAGCCCCAGCATTTT.

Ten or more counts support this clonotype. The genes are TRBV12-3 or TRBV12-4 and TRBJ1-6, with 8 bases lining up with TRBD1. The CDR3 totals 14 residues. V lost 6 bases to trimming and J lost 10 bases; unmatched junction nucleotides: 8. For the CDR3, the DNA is TGTGCCAGCAGCCCAGGGGGCCTATGGTCACCCCTCCACTTT. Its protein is CASSPGGLWSPLHF.

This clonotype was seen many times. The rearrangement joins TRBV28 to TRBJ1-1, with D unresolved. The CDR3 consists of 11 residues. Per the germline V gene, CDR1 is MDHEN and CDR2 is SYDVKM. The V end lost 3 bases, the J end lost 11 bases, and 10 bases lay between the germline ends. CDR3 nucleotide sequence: TGTGCCAGCAGTTTCCAGAGGGTCGCTTTCTTT. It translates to CASSFQRVAFF.

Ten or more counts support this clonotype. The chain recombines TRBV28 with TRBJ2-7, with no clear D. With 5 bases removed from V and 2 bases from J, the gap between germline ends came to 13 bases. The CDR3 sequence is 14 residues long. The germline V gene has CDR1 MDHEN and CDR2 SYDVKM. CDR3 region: CASSTLTAPYEQYF. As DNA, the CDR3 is TGTGCCAGCAGTACTCTGACGGCCCCCTACGAGCAGTACTTC. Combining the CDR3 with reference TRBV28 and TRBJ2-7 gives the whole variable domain DVKVTQSSRYLVKRTGEKVFLECVQDMDHENMFWYRQDPGLGLRLIYFSYDVKMKEKGDIPEGYSVSREKKERFSLILESASTNQTSMYLCASSTLTAPYEQYFGPGTRLTVT.

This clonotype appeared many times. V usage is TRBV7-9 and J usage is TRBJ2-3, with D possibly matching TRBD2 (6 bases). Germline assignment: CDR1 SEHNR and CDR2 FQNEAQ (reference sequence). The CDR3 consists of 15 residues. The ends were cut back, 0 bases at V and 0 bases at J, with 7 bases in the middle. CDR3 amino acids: CASSLASGSTDTQYF. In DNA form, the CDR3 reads TGTGCCAGCAGCTTAGCAAGCGGGAGCACAGATACGCAGTATTTT.

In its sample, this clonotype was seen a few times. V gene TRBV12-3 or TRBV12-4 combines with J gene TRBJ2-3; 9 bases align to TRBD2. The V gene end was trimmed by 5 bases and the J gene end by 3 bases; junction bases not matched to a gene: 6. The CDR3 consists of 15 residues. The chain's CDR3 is CASSRNSGGTDTQYF. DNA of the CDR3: TGTGCCAGCAGTCGTAATAGCGGGGGTACAGATACGCAGTATTTT.

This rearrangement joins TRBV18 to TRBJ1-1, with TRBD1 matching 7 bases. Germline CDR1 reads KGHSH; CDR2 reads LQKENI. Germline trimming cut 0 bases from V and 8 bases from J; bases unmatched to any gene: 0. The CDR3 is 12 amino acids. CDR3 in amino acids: CASSPPDREAFF. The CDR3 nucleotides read TGTGCCAGCTCACCACCGGACAGGGAAGCTTTCTTT.

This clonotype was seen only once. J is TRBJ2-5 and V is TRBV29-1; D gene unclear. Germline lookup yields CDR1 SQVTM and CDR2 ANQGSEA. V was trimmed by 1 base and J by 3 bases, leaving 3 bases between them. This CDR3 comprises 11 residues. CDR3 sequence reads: CSVEGEETQYF. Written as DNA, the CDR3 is TGCAGCGTTGAAGGGGAAGAGACCCAGTACTTC.

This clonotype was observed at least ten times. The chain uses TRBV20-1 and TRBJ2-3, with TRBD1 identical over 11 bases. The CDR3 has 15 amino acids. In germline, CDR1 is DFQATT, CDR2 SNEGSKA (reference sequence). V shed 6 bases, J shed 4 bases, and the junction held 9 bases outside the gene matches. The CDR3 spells CSAKTGTGGADTQYF. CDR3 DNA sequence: TGCAGTGCCAAGACCGGGACAGGGGGGGCAGATACGCAGTATTTT.

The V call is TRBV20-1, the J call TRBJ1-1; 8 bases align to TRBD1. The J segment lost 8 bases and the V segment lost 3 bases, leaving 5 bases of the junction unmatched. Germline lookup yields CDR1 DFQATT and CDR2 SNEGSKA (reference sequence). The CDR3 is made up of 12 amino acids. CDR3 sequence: CSASPQGAEAFF. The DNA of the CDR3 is TGCAGTGCTAGTCCGCAGGGGGCAGAAGCTTTCTTT.

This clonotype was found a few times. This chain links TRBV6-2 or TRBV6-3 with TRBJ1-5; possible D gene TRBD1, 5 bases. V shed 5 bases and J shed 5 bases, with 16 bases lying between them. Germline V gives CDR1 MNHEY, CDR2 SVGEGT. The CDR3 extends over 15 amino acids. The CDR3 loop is CASSRQLGGDQPQHF. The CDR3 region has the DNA TGTGCCAGCAGTCGACAGCTAGGCGGAGATCAGCCCCAGCATTTT.

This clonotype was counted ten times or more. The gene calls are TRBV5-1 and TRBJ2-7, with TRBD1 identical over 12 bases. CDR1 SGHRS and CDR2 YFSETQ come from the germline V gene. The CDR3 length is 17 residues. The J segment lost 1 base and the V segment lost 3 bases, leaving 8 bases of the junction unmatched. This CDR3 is CASSSTGTGGSSYEQYF. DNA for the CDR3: TGCGCCAGCAGCTCGACCGGGACAGGGGGCAGTTCCTACGAGCAGTACTTC.

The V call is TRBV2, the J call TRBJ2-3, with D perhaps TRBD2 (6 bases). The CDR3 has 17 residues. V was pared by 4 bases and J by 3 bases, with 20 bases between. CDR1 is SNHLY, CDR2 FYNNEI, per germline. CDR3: CASSGGWRTTRTDTQYF. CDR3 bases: TGTGCCAGCAGTGGGGGTTGGAGGACTACAAGGACAGATACGCAGTATTTT.

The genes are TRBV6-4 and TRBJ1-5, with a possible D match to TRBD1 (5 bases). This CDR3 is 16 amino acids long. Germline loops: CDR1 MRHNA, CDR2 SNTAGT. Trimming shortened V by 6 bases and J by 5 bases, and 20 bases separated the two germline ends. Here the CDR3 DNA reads TGTGCCAGCAGCGGTGACAGTCCCTTCGGTGATCAGCCCCAGCATTTT. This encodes CASSGDSPFGDQPQHF.

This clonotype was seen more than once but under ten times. CDR3 amino acids: CASSSKTELASQETQYF. In DNA, the CDR3 is TGTGCCAGCAGCTCAAAAACGGAACTAGCGAGCCAAGAGACCCAGTACTTC. V usage is TRBV11-2 and J usage is TRBJ2-5; 7 bases agree with TRBD2. Unmatched junction bases numbered 12, after V lost 4 bases and J lost 1 base. The CDR3 is 17 amino acids. Per germline, CDR1 SGHAT and CDR2 FQNNGV.

The CDR3 protein is CASGVIETQYF. For the CDR3, the DNA is TGTGCCAGCGGGGTGATAGAGACCCAGTACTTC. The chain uses TRBV27 and TRBJ2-5; D not resolved. The CDR3 has 11 amino acids. From germline, CDR1 is MNHEY and CDR2 SMNVEV (reference sequence). The germline V and J ends were trimmed by 8 bases and 4 bases, with 8 bases remaining between them.

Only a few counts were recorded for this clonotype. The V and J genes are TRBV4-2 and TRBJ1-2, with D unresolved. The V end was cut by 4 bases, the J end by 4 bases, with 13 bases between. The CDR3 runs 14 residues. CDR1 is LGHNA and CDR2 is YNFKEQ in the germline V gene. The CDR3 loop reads CASSREPDPYGYTF. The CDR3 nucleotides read TGTGCCAGCAGCCGAGAGCCGGATCCCTATGGCTACACCTTC.

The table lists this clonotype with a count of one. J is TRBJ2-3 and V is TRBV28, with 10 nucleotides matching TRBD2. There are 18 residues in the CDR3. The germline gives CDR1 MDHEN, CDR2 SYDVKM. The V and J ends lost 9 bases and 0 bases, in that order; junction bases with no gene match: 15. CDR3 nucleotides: TGTGCCAGTCCCCCTGGGCTAGCGGGAGAGCGGAGCACAGATACGCAGTATTTT. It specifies CASPPGLAGERSTDTQYF.

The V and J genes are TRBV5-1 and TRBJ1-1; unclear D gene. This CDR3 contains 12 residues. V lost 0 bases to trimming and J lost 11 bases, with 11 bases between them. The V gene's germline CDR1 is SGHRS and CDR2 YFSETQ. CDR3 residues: CASSLVEGRAFF. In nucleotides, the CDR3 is TGCGCCAGCAGCTTGGTCGAGGGAAGGGCTTTCTTT.

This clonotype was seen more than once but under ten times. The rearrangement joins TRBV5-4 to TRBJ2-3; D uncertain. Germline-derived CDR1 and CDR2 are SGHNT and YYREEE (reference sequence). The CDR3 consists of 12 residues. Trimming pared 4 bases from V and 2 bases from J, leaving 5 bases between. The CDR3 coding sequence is TGTGCCAGCAGCGAAAACACAGATACGCAGTATTTT. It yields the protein CASSENTDTQYF.

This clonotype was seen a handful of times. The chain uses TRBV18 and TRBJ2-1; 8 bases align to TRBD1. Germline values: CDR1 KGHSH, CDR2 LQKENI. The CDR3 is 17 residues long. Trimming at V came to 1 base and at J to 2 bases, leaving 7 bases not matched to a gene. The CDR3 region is CASSPRSDRDAYNEQFF. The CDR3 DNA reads TGTGCCAGCTCACCACGGTCGGACAGGGATGCCTACAATGAGCAGTTCTTC.